Presented here are 13 T cell receptor beta chains from one specimen sequenced in a study of OX40 agonist ivuxolimab in advanced cancers. Using immunoSEQ multiplex PCR, the repertoire was profiled, and TCRdb retains in-frame clones only, with some absent. The profile shows 65,000 to 75,000 clones, around 83% of them singletons. The sample was CD4+ or CD8+ T cells sorted from blood, taken in a trial of the OX40 agonist ivuxolimab. All receptors come from an adult with an advanced solid tumor such as melanoma, head and neck, liver or kidney cancer.

This clone was seen just once. The V and J genes are TRBV28 and TRBJ2-1, with no clear D. Deletions cut 6 bases from V and 5 bases from J, with 20 bases between. This CDR3 spans 16 amino acids. Per the germline V gene, CDR1 is MDHEN and CDR2 is SYDVKM. This chain's CDR3 is CASSSALEVGHNEQFF. The CDR3 DNA reads TGTGCCAGCAGCTCCGCCTTAGAAGTAGGGCACAATGAGCAGTTCTTC.

The V gene is TRBV5-1, the J gene TRBJ2-5, with 13 positions matching TRBD2. Germline CDR1 reads SGHRS; CDR2 reads YFSETQ. CDR3 length: 16 residues. The trim removed 4 bases at V and 4 bases at J, leaving 7 bases unmatched. CDR3 region: CASSRMGLAGRETQYF. CDR3 sequence (DNA): TGCGCCAGCAGCCGGATGGGACTAGCGGGGAGAGAGACCCAGTACTTC.

About this clone itself: This clone may be a read error of a much larger clone one base away. The genes are TRBV6-5 and TRBJ1-1, with D possibly matching TRBD1 (6 bases). This CDR3 contains 14 residues. The germline CDR1 and CDR2 sequences are MNHEY and SVGAGI. The DNA for the CDR3 is TGTGCCATCAGCGGGGGGCAGTTGAACACTGAAGCTTTCTTC. Translation: CAISGGQLNTEAFF.

The gene calls are TRBV7-2 and TRBJ2-4; 8 bases are a match to TRBD1. This CDR3 region has 15 residues. The V and J ends lost 5 bases and 10 bases, in that order; junction bases with no gene match: 13. Germline V lookup: CDR1 SGHTA, CDR2 FQGNSA. CDR3 region: CASSQTGDRGGIQYF. The CDR3 nucleotides are TGTGCCAGCAGCCAGACAGGCGACAGGGGCGGGATTCAGTACTTC.

The rearrangement links TRBV28 to TRBJ2-7; 7 bases are a match to TRBD1. The CDR3 is 16 residues long. The junction had 14 bases not matched to a gene; V was cut back by 6 bases and J by 3 bases. Per germline, CDR1 MDHEN and CDR2 SYDVKM. CDR3 sequence (DNA): TGTGCCAGCAGCTTGGAACCAGGGGGTGATGGCTACGAGCAGTACTTC. Encoded protein: CASSLEPGGDGYEQYF.

The chain combines TRBV6-5 with TRBJ1-6, with unresolved D. There are 16 residues in the CDR3. From germline, CDR1 is MNHEY and CDR2 SVGAGI. V was clipped by 2 bases and J by 10 bases, with 18 bases between them. CDR3 bases: TGTGCCAGCAGTTACCCGATCGATGGTTTGCCATCACCCCTCCACTTT. Amino acids: CASSYPIDGLPSPLHF.

The chain uses TRBV5-1 and TRBJ1-1; perhaps TRBD1 as D (5 bases). Germline V CDR1 and CDR2: SGHRS, YFSETQ. The V gene lost 1 base and the J gene lost 7 bases, with 20 bases spanning the gap. The CDR3 is 16 residues long. The CDR3 region has the DNA TGCGCCAGCAGCTTGTTAGGGGCCCACCCCCAGATTGAAGCTTTCTTT. Protein: CASSLLGAHPQIEAFF.

The rearrangement joins TRBV5-6 to TRBJ2-4, with TRBD2 matching 7 bases. Germline V gives CDR1 SGHDT, CDR2 YYEEEE. The trim removed 2 bases at V and 9 bases at J, leaving 8 bases unmatched. This CDR3 spans 14 amino acids. The CDR3 nucleotides read TGTGCCAGCAGCTTAACTAGCGCCCCGGCCATTCAGTACTTC. The encoded protein is CASSLTSAPAIQYF.

The V and J genes are TRBV5-4 and TRBJ2-5; D possibly corresponds to TRBD1 (6 bases). The germline V and J ends were trimmed by 3 bases and 5 bases, with 8 bases remaining between them. In germline, CDR1 is SGHNT, CDR2 YYREEE (reference sequence). This CDR3 has 12 residues. The CDR3 sequence: CASSYTGETQYF. Written as DNA, the CDR3 is TGTGCCAGCAGCTATACAGGGGAGACCCAGTACTTC. Looking up the rest from reference TRBV5-4 and TRBJ2-5 gives the full variable domain: ETGVTQSPTHLIKTRGQQVTLRCSSQSGHNTVSWYQQALGQGPQFIFQYYREEENGRGNFPPRFSGLQFPNYSSELNVNALELDDSALYLCASSYTGETQYFGPGTRLLVL.

The rearrangement uses TRBV7-3 and TRBJ2-2, with TRBD1 matching over 7 bases. With 6 bases clipped from V and 6 bases from J, the junction kept 10 bases outside the gene matches. The V gene's germline CDR1 is SGHTA and CDR2 FQGTGA. The CDR3 covers 15 residues. CDR3 sequence reads: CASRLTGTDSGELFF. The CDR3 DNA reads as TGTGCCAGCAGACTTACCGGGACAGACTCCGGGGAGCTGTTTTTT.

The chain combines TRBV7-3 with TRBJ2-2; no firm D call. The germline gives CDR1 SGHTA, CDR2 FQGTGA. With 5 bases removed from V and 2 bases from J, the gap between germline ends came to 3 bases. CDR3 length: 12 amino acids. CDR3 residues: CASSPNTGELFF. CDR3 in DNA: TGTGCCAGCAGCCCTAACACCGGGGAGCTGTTTTTT. Looking up the rest from reference TRBV7-3 and TRBJ2-2 gives the full variable domain: GAGVSQTPSNKVTEKGKYVELRCDPISGHTALYWYRQSLGQGPEFLIYFQGTGAADDSGLPNDRFFAVRPEGSVSTLKIQRTERGDSAVYLCASSPNTGELFFGEGSRLTVL.

The V gene is TRBV6-1, the J gene TRBJ1-1; 7 bases align to TRBD1. The CDR3 runs 16 residues. From germline, CDR1 is MNHNS and CDR2 SASEGT. Trimming cost V 1 base and J 1 base; bases outside gene matches: 6. CDR3 sequence (DNA): TGTGCCAGCAGTGAAGGACAGGGTTTTGCGAACACTGAAGCTTTCTTT. Translating it yields CASSEGQGFANTEAFF.

This clone has just one count. V and J are TRBV6-6 and TRBJ1-1; TRBD1 might be the D (6 bases). CDR1 and CDR2 from the germline V gene are MNHNY and SVGAGI (reference sequence). CDR3 size: 14 residues. Trimming pared 2 bases from V and 4 bases from J, leaving 11 bases between. The CDR3 protein is CASSYPRGSTEAFF. CDR3 DNA: TGTGCCAGCAGTTACCCTAGGGGGAGCACTGAAGCTTTCTTT.